This TCR beta chain derives from a study of spatial heterogeneity in lung cancer. Study-level background: A strong correlation was found between TCR transcript counts in tumor regions and a T cell module score derived from matched bulk RNA-seq. Study results and caveats: Higher tumor mutation counts went along with higher counts of expanded intratumoral alpha and beta TCRs.

Noted time point: sample taken at primary tumor resection. The donors, about 74 patients with untreated early-stage non-small cell lung cancer, provided the samples. Whole RNA obtained from tumor, nontumor lung or frozen PBMC underwent sequencing without sorting. The germline CDR1 and CDR2 sequences are DFQATT and SNEGSKA (reference sequence). The trim removed 4 bases at V and 3 bases at J, leaving 12 bases unmatched. The CDR3 extends over 15 amino acids. Details on this clonotype: Its antigen is undetermined.

Carried by each TCR cDNA molecule was a unique molecular identifier. MiXCR was run by TCRdb on the 5' RACE reads, yielding one entry per CDR3 protein. Of 17,000 or so distinct CDR3 sequences listed, approximately 6.3% are singletons. The sequence derives from a male donor with early-stage non-small cell lung cancer. The chain combines TRBV20-1 with TRBJ2-7, with 7 positions matching TRBD2. Material: lung tumor tissue, obtained at surgery. DNA for the CDR3: TGCAGTGCTACACCCTTATGGCGCGGGGGCTACGAGCAGTACTTC. It yields the protein CSATPLWRGGYEQYF.